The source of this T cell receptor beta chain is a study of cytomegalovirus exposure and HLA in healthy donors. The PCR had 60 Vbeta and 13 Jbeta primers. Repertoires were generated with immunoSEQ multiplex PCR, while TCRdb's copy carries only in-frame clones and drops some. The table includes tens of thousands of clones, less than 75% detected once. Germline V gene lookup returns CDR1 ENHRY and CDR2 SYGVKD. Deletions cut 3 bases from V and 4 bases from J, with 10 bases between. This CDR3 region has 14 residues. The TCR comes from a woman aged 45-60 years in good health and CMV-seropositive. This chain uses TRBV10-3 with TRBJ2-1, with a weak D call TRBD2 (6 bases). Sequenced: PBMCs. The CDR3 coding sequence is TGTGCCATCAGTGAAGTAGCGGATTACAATGAGCAGTTCTTC. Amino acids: CAISEVADYNEQFF.